This T cell receptor (beta chain) stems from a study of Graves' ophthalmopathy and Graves' hyperthyroidism. Ages of hyperthyroidism patients ran from 18 to 65, and their diagnoses were new, under 2 months' duration. The study's findings and limits: With a specificity of roughly 72% and a sensitivity of 60% to 71%, the model predicted ophthalmopathy progression.

RNA transcripts served as template for amplifying TCR beta CDR3 sequences. HTBI primers were used in a first-round RT-PCR, which preceded a second-round multiplex PCR. TCRdb passed the multiplex PCR reads through MiXCR, listing each CDR3 protein once. In the table there are about 1.2 million distinct CDR3 sequences, about two fifths of which are singletons. Trimming pared 2 bases from V and 3 bases from J, leaving 17 bases between. There are 16 residues in the CDR3. The V gene's germline CDR1 is DFQATT and CDR2 SNEGSKA (reference sequence). This clonotype was recorded at least ten times. Its antigen is as yet unknown.

The TCR comes from an adult man with Graves' hyperthyroidism. The sample taken for sequencing was peripheral blood or thyroid tissue (not recorded which). The chain recombines TRBV20-1 with TRBJ1-5; unclear D gene. The DNA for the CDR3 is TGCAGTGCTAGACCGGACGGACGTGGGCTCAATCAGCCCCAGCATTTT. Protein sequence: CSARPDGRGLNQPQHF.